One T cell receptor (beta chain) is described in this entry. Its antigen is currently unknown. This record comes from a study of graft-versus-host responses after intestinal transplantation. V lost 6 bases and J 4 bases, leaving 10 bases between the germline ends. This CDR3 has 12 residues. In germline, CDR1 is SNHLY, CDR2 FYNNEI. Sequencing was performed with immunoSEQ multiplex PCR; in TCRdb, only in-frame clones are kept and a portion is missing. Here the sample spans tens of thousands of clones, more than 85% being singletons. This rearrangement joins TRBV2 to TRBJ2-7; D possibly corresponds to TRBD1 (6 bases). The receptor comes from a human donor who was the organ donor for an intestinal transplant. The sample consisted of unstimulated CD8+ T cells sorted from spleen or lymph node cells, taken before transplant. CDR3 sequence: CASRSQGYEQYF. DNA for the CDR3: TGTGCCAGCAGGTCACAGGGATACGAGCAGTACTTC.